This note documents a single T cell receptor (beta chain) sequence. The data belong to a study of blood T cell repertoires in COVID-19. Measured with immunoSEQ multiplex PCR; TCRdb has only the in-frame clones, and not every one. The sample comprises 200,000 to 250,000 clones, roughly 92% of which are singletons, and over 0.75% rests with the top ten. Trimming cost V 0 bases and J 1 base, with 10 bases left between them. The length of the CDR3 is 16 residues. Germline V gene sequence: CDR1 SGHRS, CDR2 YFSETQ. Source material: peripheral blood. The clonotype originates from a man in his sixties with COVID-19, enrolled during active disease. This chain joins TRBV5-1 and TRBJ2-2, with D perhaps matching TRBD1 (6 bases). CDR3 loop: CASSLAPDRNTGELFF. CDR3 in DNA: TGCGCCAGCAGCTTGGCCCCGGACAGGAACACCGGGGAGCTGTTTTTT.